This T cell receptor beta chain was captured by sequencing in a study of cytomegalovirus exposure and HLA in healthy donors. CDR1 is SGHNT and CDR2 is YYREEE in the germline V gene (reference sequence). V lost 2 bases and J lost 4, with 4 bases in between. The CDR3 runs to 11 residues. Researchers ran the PCR with 60 Vbeta and 13 Jbeta primers. Sequencing was performed with immunoSEQ multiplex PCR; in TCRdb, only in-frame clones are kept and a portion is missing. The data show about 130,000 clones, around two thirds seen once. This clonotype was obtained from a man aged 55 to 69 in good health and CMV-seropositive. Sequenced sample: PBMCs. V is TRBV5-4 and J is TRBJ2-7; no firm D call. CDR3: CASSFNYEQYF. CDR3 in DNA: TGTGCCAGCAGCTTCAATTACGAGCAGTACTTC.